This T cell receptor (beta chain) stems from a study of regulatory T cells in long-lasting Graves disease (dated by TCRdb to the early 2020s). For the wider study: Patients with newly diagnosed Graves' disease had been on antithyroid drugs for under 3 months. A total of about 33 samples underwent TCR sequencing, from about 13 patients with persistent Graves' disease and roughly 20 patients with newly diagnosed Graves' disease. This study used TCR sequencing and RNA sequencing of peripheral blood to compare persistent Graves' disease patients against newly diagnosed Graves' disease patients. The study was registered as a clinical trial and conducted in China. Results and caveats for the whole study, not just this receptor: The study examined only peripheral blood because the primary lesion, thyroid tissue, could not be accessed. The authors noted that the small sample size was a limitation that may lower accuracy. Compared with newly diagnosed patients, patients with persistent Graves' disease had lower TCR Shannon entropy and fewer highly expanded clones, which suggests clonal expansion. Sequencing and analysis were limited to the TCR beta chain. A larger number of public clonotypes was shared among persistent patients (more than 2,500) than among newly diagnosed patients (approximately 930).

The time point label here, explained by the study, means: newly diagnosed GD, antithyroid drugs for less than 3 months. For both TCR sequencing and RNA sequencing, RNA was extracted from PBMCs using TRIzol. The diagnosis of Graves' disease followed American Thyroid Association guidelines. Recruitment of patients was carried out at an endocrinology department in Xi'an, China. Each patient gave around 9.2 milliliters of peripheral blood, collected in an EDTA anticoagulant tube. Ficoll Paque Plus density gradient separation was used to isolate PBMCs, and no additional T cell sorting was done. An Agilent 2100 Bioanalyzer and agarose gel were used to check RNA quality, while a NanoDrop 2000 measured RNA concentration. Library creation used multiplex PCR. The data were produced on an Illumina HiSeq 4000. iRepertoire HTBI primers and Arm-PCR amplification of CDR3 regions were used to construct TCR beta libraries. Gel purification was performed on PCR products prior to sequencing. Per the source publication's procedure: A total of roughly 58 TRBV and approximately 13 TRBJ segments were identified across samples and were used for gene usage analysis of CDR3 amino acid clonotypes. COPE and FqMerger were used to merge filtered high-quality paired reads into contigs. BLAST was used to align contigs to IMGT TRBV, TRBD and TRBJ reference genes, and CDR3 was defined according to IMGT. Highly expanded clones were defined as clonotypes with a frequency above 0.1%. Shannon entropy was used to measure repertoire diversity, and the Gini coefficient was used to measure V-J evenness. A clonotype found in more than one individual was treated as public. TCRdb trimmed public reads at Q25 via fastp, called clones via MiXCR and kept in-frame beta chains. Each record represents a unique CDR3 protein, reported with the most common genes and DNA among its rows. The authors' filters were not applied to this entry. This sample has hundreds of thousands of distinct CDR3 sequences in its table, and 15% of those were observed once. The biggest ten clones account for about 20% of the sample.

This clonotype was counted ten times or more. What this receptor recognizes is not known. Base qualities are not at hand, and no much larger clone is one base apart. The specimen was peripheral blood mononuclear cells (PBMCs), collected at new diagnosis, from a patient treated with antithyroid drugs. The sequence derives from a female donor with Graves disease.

The CDR3: CASSPGTAWEQYF. The DNA reads TGTGCCAGCAGCCCGGGGACAGCCTGGGAGCAGTACTTC. The rearranged segments are TRBV12-3 or TRBV12-4 and TRBJ2-7; 7 bases in the junction line up with TRBD1. Trimming takes 6 bases off V and 7 bases off J; junction bases not matched to a gene: 9. Reading from cysteine to phenylalanine, the CDR3 counts 13 amino acids. The entry retains the CDR3 DNA only, 39 bases that are in frame from base 1.